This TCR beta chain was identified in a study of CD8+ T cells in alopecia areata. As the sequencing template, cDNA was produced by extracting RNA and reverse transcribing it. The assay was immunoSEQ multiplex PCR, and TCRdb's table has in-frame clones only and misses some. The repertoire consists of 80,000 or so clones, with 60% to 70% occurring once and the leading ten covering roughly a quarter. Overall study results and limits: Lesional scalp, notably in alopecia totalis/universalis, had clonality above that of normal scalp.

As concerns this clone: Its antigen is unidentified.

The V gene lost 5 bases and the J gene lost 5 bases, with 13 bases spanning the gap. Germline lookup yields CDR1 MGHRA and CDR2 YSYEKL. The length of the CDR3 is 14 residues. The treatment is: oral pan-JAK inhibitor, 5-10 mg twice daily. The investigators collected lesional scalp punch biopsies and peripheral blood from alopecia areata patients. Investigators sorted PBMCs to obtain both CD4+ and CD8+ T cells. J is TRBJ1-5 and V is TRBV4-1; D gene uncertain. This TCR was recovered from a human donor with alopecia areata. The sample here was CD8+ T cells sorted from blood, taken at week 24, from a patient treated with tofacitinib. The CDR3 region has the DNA TGCGCCAGCAGCGACTCCAGAGACTATCAGCCCCAGCATTTT. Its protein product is CASSDSRDYQPQHF.